This TCR beta chain stems from a study of radiation and T cells in renal cell carcinoma. This table comes from immunoSEQ multiplex PCR, and its TCRdb copy is limited to in-frame clones, with some not included. The repertoire holds roughly 10,000 clones, with over 50% as singletons. The CDR3 runs 14 residues. Trimming removed 4 bases at V and 6 bases at J, with 13 bases between. The treatment: treatment-naive control, cytoreductive nephrectomy. Controls were unirradiated tumors from treatment-naive cytoreductive nephrectomy patients. The patient's renal cell carcinoma had clear cell pathology. Controls included several female and about 12 male donors, resected 2011 to 2014.

The specimen comprised tumor tissue, sampled from a patient whose treatment was nephrectomy without radiotherapy. The TCR comes from a man aged 40-55 years with renal cell carcinoma. The J gene is TRBJ2-4, the V gene TRBV23-1, with D possibly being TRBD1 (6 bases). TRBV23-1 is treated as an ORF (open reading frame) with a function not yet certain. CDR3 sequence (DNA): TGCGCCAGCAGTCGGGGGCAGGGCAGAAACATTCAGTACTTC. Its translation is CASSRGQGRNIQYF.